This T cell receptor (beta chain) emerged from a study of T cell changes during pregnancy in multiple sclerosis. This clone has only a few counts. Clones were read by immunoSEQ multiplex PCR, and TCRdb kept only the in-frame ones, dropping some. In the table there are approximately 47,000 clones, around 90% of which are singletons. The ends were cut back, 1 base at V and 5 bases at J, with 6 bases in the middle. CDR3 length: 13 residues. Germline V gene data show CDR1 as SGHVS and CDR2 as FQNEAQ. The chain carries TRBV7-8 and TRBJ1-5, with no clear D. The TCR sequence derives from a female donor with multiple sclerosis, enrolled in a pregnancy study. The sequencing used peripheral blood, collected in the first trimester of pregnancy. The CDR3 nucleotides are TGTGCCAGCAGCTTAGAGAGCTATCAGCCCCAGCATTTT. This encodes CASSLESYQPQHF. Drawing the rest from reference TRBV7-8 and TRBJ1-5, the complete variable domain is GAGVSQSPRYKVAKRGQDVALRCDPISGHVSLFWYQQALGQGPEFLTYFQNEAQLDKSGLPSDRFFAERPEGSVSTLKIQRTQQEDSAVYLCASSLESYQPQHFGDGTRLSIL.